This entry features one T cell receptor beta chain sequence. The sample is drawn from a study of blood T cell repertoires in COVID-19. Study information: Both acute and convalescent COVID-19 samples were obtained from the United States, Italy and Spain. T cells, B-cell-depleted T cells, or PBMCs provided the cDNA or gDNA that served as material.

Seattle participants joined during active infection and were tracked over time. The CDR3 extends over 15 amino acids. Germline CDR1 MNHEY, CDR2 SMNVEV (reference sequence). The ends lost 4 bases at V and 7 bases at J; junction bases unmatched: 7. Per the original methods: Reference gene primers were amplified, and this amplification served to estimate nucleated cell counts. The protocol was immunoSEQ multiplex PCR, while the TCRdb copy is restricted to in-frame clones and leaves out a portion. V and J calls and clone size come straight from that table; D and trimming were deduced from the DNA. The top ten clones hold 4% to 5% of a sample with some 130,000 clones, 90% of them seen once.

This clonotype originated in a man aged 60 to 75 with COVID-19, enrolled during active disease. The chain has TRBV27 and TRBJ2-7, with 13 bases aligning to TRBD2. The sequenced sample consisted of peripheral blood. The CDR3 loop reads CASSYGLAGVGEQYF. Here the CDR3 DNA reads TGTGCCAGCAGTTACGGACTAGCGGGAGTTGGGGAGCAGTACTTC.